A single sample is the source of the 8 T cell receptor beta chains below, sequenced in a study of cytomegalovirus exposure and HLA in healthy donors. The PCR was carried out with 60 Vbeta primers and 13 Jbeta primers. This table comes from immunoSEQ multiplex PCR, and its TCRdb copy is limited to in-frame clones, with some not included. The sample holds 170,000 or so clones, 78% seen once. Sequenced sample: PBMCs. Receptors originate from a woman between 40 and 50 years old in good health and CMV-seronegative.

CDR3 bases: TGTGCCAGCAGCTCCCCAGGAGTGGGAGGGCAGACTGGAAACACCATATATTTT. Translating gives CASSSPGVGGQTGNTIYF. V gene TRBV7-9 combines with J gene TRBJ1-3; D ambiguous. CDR1 and CDR2 from the germline V gene are SEHNR and FQNEAQ (reference sequence). V was pared by 4 bases and J by 2 bases, with 21 bases between. The CDR3 runs to 18 residues.

The V call is TRBV11-2, the J call TRBJ2-7, with 10 positions matching TRBD1. Germline V gene sequence: CDR1 SGHAT, CDR2 FQNNGV. V was pared by 4 bases and J by 2 bases, with 5 bases of the junction left unmatched. The CDR3 runs to 15 residues. The CDR3, as DNA: TGTGCCAGCAGCTCGGGGACAGGGGTTCCCTACGAGCAGTACTTC. Translation: CASSSGTGVPYEQYF.

The J gene is TRBJ1-1, the V gene TRBV6-5; 7 bases are shared with TRBD1. The germline V gene encodes CDR1 MNHEY and CDR2 SVGAGI. The CDR3 has 15 residues. The trim removed 9 bases at V and 1 base at J, leaving 11 bases unmatched. The CDR3: CASQPGWTGNTEAFF. DNA for the CDR3: TGTGCCAGTCAGCCCGGCTGGACAGGGAACACTGAAGCTTTCTTT.

V is TRBV19 and J is TRBJ1-1; no definite D call. This CDR3 spans 16 amino acids. V lost 7 bases and J 0 bases, leaving 18 bases between the germline ends. CDR1 and CDR2 from the germline V gene are LNHDA and SQIVND (reference sequence). For the CDR3, the DNA is TGTGCCAGTACCAAACGGGGATCGGAACTGAACACTGAAGCTTTCTTT. Translated, it gives CASTKRGSELNTEAFF.

The V and J genes are TRBV11-2 and TRBJ2-7, with D maybe TRBD1 (5 bases). CDR3 length: 15 residues. The germline V gene has CDR1 SGHAT and CDR2 FQNNGV. The germline V and J ends were trimmed by 2 bases and 2 bases, with 13 bases remaining between them. In DNA, the CDR3 is TGTGCCAGCAGCTTAAGGGGCAGGGATACCTACGAGCAGTACTTC. Its translation: CASSLRGRDTYEQYF.

This clone was picked up a small number of times. Within the sample, other DNA sequences also encode this same CDR3. This chain links TRBV6-1 with TRBJ1-5; unclear D gene. V lost 1 base and J lost 5, with 6 bases in between. This CDR3 region has 13 residues. The germline V gene encodes CDR1 MNHNS and CDR2 SASEGT. In DNA, the CDR3 is TGTGCCAGCAGTGAAGGGGCTGATCAGCCCCAGCATTTT. The encoded protein is CASSEGADQPQHF.

This clone showed up just a few times. The chain recombines TRBV14 with TRBJ1-6; 7 bases agree with TRBD1. CDR3 size: 14 residues. V was pared by 1 base and J by 10 bases, with 4 bases of the junction left unmatched. CDR1 and CDR2 from the germline V gene are SGHDN and FVKESK. Here the CDR3 DNA reads TGTGCCAGCAGCCAAGCAAGACAGGGATCACCCCTCCACTTT. This encodes CASSQARQGSPLHF.

In regard to this clone: Other DNA sequences in this specimen translate into the identical CDR3. V is TRBV5-1 and J is TRBJ1-2; D uncertain. Trimming cost V 0 bases and J 1 base, with 7 bases left between them. Germline V gene data show CDR1 as SGHRS and CDR2 as YFSETQ. The CDR3 covers 14 residues. DNA of the CDR3: TGCGCCAGCAGCTTGGGGTCGGGTAACTATGGCTACACCTTC. This codes for CASSLGSGNYGYTF.